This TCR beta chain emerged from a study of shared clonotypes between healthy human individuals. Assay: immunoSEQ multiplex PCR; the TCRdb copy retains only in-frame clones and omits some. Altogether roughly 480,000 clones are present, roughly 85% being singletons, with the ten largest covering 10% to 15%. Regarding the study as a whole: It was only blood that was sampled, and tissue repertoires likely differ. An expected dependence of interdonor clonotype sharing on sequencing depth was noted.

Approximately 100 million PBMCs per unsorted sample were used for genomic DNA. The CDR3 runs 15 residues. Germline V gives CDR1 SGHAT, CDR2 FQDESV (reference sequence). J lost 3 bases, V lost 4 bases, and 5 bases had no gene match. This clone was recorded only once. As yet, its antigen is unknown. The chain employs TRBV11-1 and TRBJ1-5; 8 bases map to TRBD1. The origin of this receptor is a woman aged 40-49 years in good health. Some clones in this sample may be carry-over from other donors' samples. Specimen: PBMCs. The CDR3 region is CASSSGTGLNQPQHF. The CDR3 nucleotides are TGTGCCAGCAGCTCGGGGACAGGCCTCAATCAGCCCCAGCATTTT.